The 8 T cell receptor beta chains below were found in one sample sequenced in a study of early T cells in non-severe SARS-CoV-2 infection. One entry per CDR3 protein, called by TCRdb with MiXCR from the 5' RACE reads. The table includes approximately 28,000 distinct CDR3 sequences, approximately 6.6% detected once. The material sequenced was whole blood, taken at baseline. These receptors came from an adult who was a healthcare worker with PCR-confirmed SARS-CoV-2 infection or an uninfected control (not recorded which).

The J gene is TRBJ1-3, the V gene TRBV5-6; D is unresolved. Trimming cost V 0 bases and J 2 bases, with 12 bases left between them. The CDR3 totals 16 residues. CDR1 and CDR2 (germline): SGHDT, YYEEEE. The CDR3 DNA follows: TGTGCCAGCAGCTTGGCCCAGGATTACACTGGAAACACCATATATTTT. This codes for CASSLAQDYTGNTIYF.

This clonotype came up many times. V usage is TRBV12-3 or TRBV12-4 and J usage is TRBJ2-3; D may match TRBD1 or TRBD2 (5 bases each). The CDR3 has 13 amino acids. V dropped 6 bases and J dropped 0 bases, with 7 bases sitting between them. For the CDR3, the DNA is TGTGCCAGCAGCCGGGACAGCACAGATACGCAGTATTTT. Encoded protein: CASSRDSTDTQYF.

This clonotype was counted ten times or more. V is TRBV7-8 and J is TRBJ2-7; tentatively, D is TRBD2 (6 bases). CDR1 is SGHVS and CDR2 is FQNEAQ in the germline V gene. The CDR3 is made up of 14 amino acids. V gave up 6 bases and J gave up 2 bases, with 14 bases separating them. The CDR3 bases are TGTGCCAGCAGTCCCGTCGGCGGGACCTACGAGCAGTACTTC. This gives the protein CASSPVGGTYEQYF.

This clonotype showed up many times. The gene calls are TRBV20-1 and TRBJ1-5; 8 nucleotides match TRBD1. Per the germline V gene, CDR1 is DFQATT and CDR2 is SNEGSKA (reference sequence). The junction had 3 bases not matched to a gene; V was cut back by 5 bases and J by 0 bases. The CDR3 covers 14 residues. Here the CDR3 reads CSAGTGTSNQPQHF. CDR3 in DNA: TGCAGTGCTGGGACAGGAACTAGCAATCAGCCCCAGCATTTT.

This clonotype was detected ten times or more. This sequence joins TRBV6-5 and TRBJ1-2; D gene ambiguous. The V gene lost 0 bases and the J gene lost 8 bases, with 10 bases spanning the gap. This CDR3 spans 13 amino acids. Germline CDR1 reads MNHEY; CDR2 reads SVGAGI. CDR3 in DNA: TGTGCCAGCAGTTACTCAGGAACGAGCGGCTACACCTTC. Translation gives CASSYSGTSGYTF.

This clonotype was counted at least ten times. V gene TRBV7-3 combines with J gene TRBJ2-1; TRBD2 matches at 7 bases. Per the germline V gene, CDR1 is SGHTA and CDR2 is FQGTGA. The CDR3 contains 15 residues. The junction had 3 bases not matched to a gene; V was cut back by 4 bases and J by 0 bases. The CDR3 spells CASSSAGSSYNEQFF. The CDR3 nucleotides are TGTGCCAGCAGCTCAGCGGGGAGCTCCTACAATGAGCAGTTCTTC.

This clonotype was recorded at least ten times. This rearrangement joins TRBV27 to TRBJ2-1; TRBD2 agrees at 10 bases. The CDR3 is 14 amino acids. The germline V gene has CDR1 MNHEY and CDR2 SMNVEV (reference sequence). With 6 bases clipped from V and 2 bases from J, the junction kept 1 base outside the gene matches. The CDR3 sequence is CASRLAGAYNEQFF. In nucleotides, the CDR3 is TGTGCCAGCAGGCTAGCGGGAGCCTACAATGAGCAGTTCTTC.

There are a few counts of this clonotype. The chain has TRBV7-2 and TRBJ2-7; D is uncertain. Trimming pared 5 bases from V and 5 bases from J, leaving 13 bases between. Germline CDR1 and CDR2: SGHTA and FQGNSA. The CDR3 contains 13 residues. In nucleotides, the CDR3 is TGTGCCAGCAGCCCCGGGCGTGAAAACGAGCAGTACTTC. It specifies CASSPGRENEQYF.